This passage covers 2 T cell receptor beta chains from one sample sequenced in a study of shared clonotypes between healthy human individuals. Data came from immunoSEQ multiplex PCR; TCRdb stores just in-frame clones and leaves some out. This sample has about 480,000 clones; approximately 85% occur once, and the top ten carry approximately 13%. Sequencing input: PBMCs. These receptors originate from a woman in her 40s in good health. Some clones in this sample may be carry-over from other donors' samples.

The chain has TRBV7-8 and TRBJ2-7, with TRBD2 matching over 14 bases. The CDR3 loop spans 16 amino acids. Germline loops: CDR1 SGHVS, CDR2 FQNEAQ. V shed 5 bases, J shed 5 bases, and the junction held 8 bases outside the gene matches. This CDR3 reads CASSPRLAGGPNEQYF. The CDR3 nucleotides read TGTGCCAGCAGCCCCCGACTAGCGGGAGGGCCAAACGAGCAGTACTTC.

This clone has only one observation. Other nucleotide sequences in the sample specify the same CDR3. V and J are TRBV9 and TRBJ2-3; D uncertain. This CDR3 contains 11 residues. Trimming took 2 bases from V and 6 from J, leaving 4 bases between them. CDR1 SGDLS and CDR2 YYNGEE come from the germline V gene. CDR3 residues: CASSVGDTQYF. The CDR3 DNA reads as TGTGCCAGCAGCGTGGGTGATACGCAGTATTTT.